Below, 25 T cell receptor beta chains from the same sample are listed, as sequenced in a study of chemoradiotherapy in HPV16-positive cancers. Some clones are missing from TCRdb's copy, which holds only in-frame ones; the method was immunoSEQ multiplex PCR. This table has more than 10,000 clones, around 89% appearing once. Specimen: blood, collected from a patient who underwent chemoradiotherapy. These receptors came from a human donor with HPV-associated anogenital cancer.

The chain has TRBV10-1 and TRBJ1-1; tentatively, D is TRBD1 (6 bases). V lost 9 bases to trimming and J lost 10 bases, with 21 bases between them. This CDR3 contains 13 residues. Germline assignment: CDR1 WNHNN and CDR2 SYGVQD (reference sequence). The CDR3 sequence is CASSMQGKRRAFF. The CDR3 nucleotides read TGCGCCAGTTCGATGCAGGGGAAACGACGAGCTTTCTTT.

The gene calls are TRBV11-2 and TRBJ2-7; 8 nucleotides match TRBD2. J gave up 6 bases and V 5 bases, and 9 bases lay outside the gene matches. Looked up from germline, CDR1 is SGHAT and CDR2 is FQNNGV. This CDR3 region has 14 residues. The DNA of the CDR3 is TGTGCCAGCAGCGAAGGCGGGAGGAGAGGCGAGCAGTACTTC. Translation gives CASSEGGRRGEQYF. The full variable domain, rest sourced from reference TRBV11-2 and TRBJ2-7, is EAGVAQSPRYKIIEKRQSVAFWCNPISGHATLYWYQQILGQGPKLLIQFQNNGVVDDSQLPKDRFSAERLKGVDSTLKIQPAKLEDSAVYLCASSEGGRRGEQYFGPGTRLTVT.

The V gene is TRBV30, the J gene TRBJ2-1; 10 bases align to TRBD2. The germline gives CDR1 GTSNPN, CDR2 SVGIG (reference sequence). The CDR3 sequence is 14 residues long. Trimming took 6 bases from V and 0 from J; bases not matched to a gene: 2. The CDR3 reads CACSGGHSYNEQFF. The DNA of the CDR3 is TGTGCCTGTAGCGGGGGGCACTCCTACAATGAGCAGTTCTTC.

The chain recombines TRBV5-6 with TRBJ2-7; perhaps TRBD1 as D (6 bases). CDR1 and CDR2 (germline): SGHDT, YYEEEE. V was shortened by 6 bases and J by 2 bases, with 24 bases between the two germline ends. The CDR3 extends over 17 amino acids. The CDR3 is CASTALGAGTTTYEQYF. The CDR3 nucleotides read TGTGCCAGCACGGCCCTGGGGGCAGGGACCACTACCTACGAGCAGTACTTC.

This chain links TRBV27 with TRBJ1-4; unclear D gene. V was trimmed by 4 bases and J by 4 bases, leaving 10 bases between them. In germline, CDR1 is MNHEY, CDR2 SMNVEV (reference sequence). The CDR3 covers 14 residues. This CDR3 is CASSSNNFNEKLFF. The CDR3 DNA reads TGTGCCAGCAGTTCGAACAACTTTAATGAAAAACTGTTTTTT.

The chain is built from TRBV5-1 and TRBJ1-1; a possible D gene is TRBD1 (5 bases). CDR3 length equals 14 residues. V lost 1 base and J lost 1, with 8 bases in between. Germline CDR1 and CDR2: SGHRS and YFSETQ. CDR3 region: CASSLYGGNTEAFF. The CDR3 nucleotides are TGCGCCAGCAGCTTGTACGGGGGGAACACTGAAGCTTTCTTT.

The V gene is TRBV10-2, the J gene TRBJ2-1; D may be TRBD1 (5 bases). The V end lost 10 bases, the J end lost 4 bases, and 17 bases lay between the germline ends. Germline V gives CDR1 WSHSY, CDR2 SAAADI. This CDR3 is 14 amino acids long. CDR3 sequence: CATQGSLSYNEQFF. The DNA for the CDR3 is TGCGCCACCCAGGGTTCCCTCAGTTACAATGAGCAGTTCTTC.

The chain couples TRBV4-2 to TRBJ1-1; D is possibly TRBD1 (5 bases). CDR1 and CDR2 from the germline V gene are LGHNA and YNFKEQ. This CDR3 has 14 amino acids. V was cut by 4 bases and J by 3 bases, with 12 bases left in between. The CDR3 reads CASSPKGGDTEAFF. CDR3 nucleotide sequence: TGTGCCAGCAGCCCGAAAGGAGGGGACACTGAAGCTTTCTTT.

The chain carries TRBV27 and TRBJ2-5; D uncertain. This CDR3 has 13 amino acids. V was clipped by 6 bases and J by 4 bases, with 12 bases between them. The germline CDR1 and CDR2 sequences are MNHEY and SMNVEV (reference sequence). This CDR3 reads CASRSFGGETQYF. The DNA of the CDR3 is TGTGCCAGCAGGAGCTTTGGCGGAGAGACCCAGTACTTC.

The sample holds one count of this clone. The rearrangement joins TRBV6-5 to TRBJ2-1, with 14 bases fitting TRBD2. CDR3 length: 13 amino acids. Germline V gives CDR1 MNHEY, CDR2 SVGAGI. With V trimmed by 7 bases and J by 10 bases, 3 bases remained unmatched. CDR3 DNA sequence: TGTGCCAGCACCGGGACTAGCGGGGGAGAGCAGTTCTTC. It codes for CASTGTSGGEQFF.

This sequence joins TRBV30 and TRBJ2-7; the D is unclear. CDR1 is GTSNPN and CDR2 is SVGIG in the germline V gene (reference sequence). The length of the CDR3 is 12 residues. Trimming took 3 bases from V and 4 from J, leaving 10 bases between them. This CDR3 is CAWRKGTYEQYF. The CDR3 bases are TGTGCCTGGAGAAAAGGAACTTACGAGCAGTACTTC.

The chain uses TRBV7-2 and TRBJ2-5; the D gene is possibly TRBD1 (6 bases). This CDR3 is built from 15 residues. Germline V CDR1 and CDR2: SGHTA, FQGNSA. Trimming removed 0 bases from V and 2 bases from J, with 10 bases in between. The CDR3 DNA sequence: TGTGCCAGCAGCTTAGCCAGGGACAAACAAGAGACCCAGTACTTC. Residues: CASSLARDKQETQYF.

The chain combines TRBV5-5 with TRBJ1-1, with TRBD1 matching over 10 bases. With 4 bases clipped from V and 6 bases from J, the junction kept 6 bases outside the gene matches. Germline CDR1 and CDR2: SGHKS and YYEKEE (reference sequence). This CDR3 region has 14 residues. CDR3 sequence (DNA): TGTGCCAGCAGCGCTGACAGGGGGCTAGCTGAAGCTTTCTTT. This gives the protein CASSADRGLAEAFF.

The chain couples TRBV5-1 to TRBJ2-7, with 9 positions matching TRBD1. Per germline, CDR1 SGHRS and CDR2 YFSETQ. This CDR3 is 14 amino acids long. V lost 2 bases, J lost 3 bases, and 3 bases stayed unmatched. The CDR3 protein is CASSFWDRDYEQYF. CDR3 in DNA: TGCGCCAGCAGCTTTTGGGACAGGGACTACGAGCAGTACTTC.

This chain uses TRBV7-2 with TRBJ2-7; 11 positions agree with TRBD2. This CDR3 comprises 15 residues. Germline CDR1 and CDR2: SGHTA and FQGNSA. V trimming: 2 bases; J trimming: 5 bases; junction bases outside the gene matches: 5. The CDR3 sequence: CASSLKVAGGDEQYF. For the CDR3, the DNA is TGTGCCAGCAGCTTAAAGGTAGCGGGGGGGGACGAGCAGTACTTC.

This chain joins TRBV7-2 and TRBJ1-5, with D possibly TRBD1 on 5 matching bases. Germline assignment: CDR1 SGHTA and CDR2 FQGNSA. The CDR3 sequence is 17 residues long. V was pared by 5 bases and J by 2 bases, with 19 bases between. CDR3 in DNA: TGTGCCAGCAGCCCAGACGTTGGGGGGGGAGGCAATCAGCCCCAGCATTTT. This sequence encodes CASSPDVGGGGNQPQHF.

V gene TRBV7-8 combines with J gene TRBJ2-1; 11 bases agree with TRBD2. There are 15 residues in the CDR3. The germline V gene has CDR1 SGHVS and CDR2 FQNEAQ. Germline trimming cut 5 bases from V and 7 bases from J; bases unmatched to any gene: 7. DNA for the CDR3: TGTGCCAGCAGCGCGACTAGCGGGGCGTATAATGAGCAGTTCTTC. It encodes CASSATSGAYNEQFF.

The CDR3 spells CASSQGRGADTEAFF. The CDR3 DNA follows: TGCGCCAGCAGCCAAGGTCGGGGGGCGGACACTGAAGCTTTCTTT. The chain combines TRBV4-1 with TRBJ1-1, with D possibly matching TRBD1 (6 bases). This CDR3 is built from 15 residues. Germline V lookup: CDR1 MGHRA, CDR2 YSYEKL. V lost 1 base and J lost 3, with 12 bases in between.

This clone has a handful of counts. The chain has TRBV7-9 and TRBJ2-1; possibly TRBD2 for D (5 bases). Germline V gene data show CDR1 as SEHNR and CDR2 as FQNEAQ (reference sequence). The V gene lost 5 bases and the J gene lost 6 bases, with 14 bases spanning the gap. The CDR3 is 14 residues long. CDR3 amino acids: CASSPKTNINEQFF. DNA for the CDR3: TGTGCCAGCAGCCCCAAGACTAATATCAATGAGCAGTTCTTC.

The J gene is TRBJ1-2, the V gene TRBV5-1; D is undetermined. CDR1 and CDR2 from the germline V gene are SGHRS and YFSETQ. V lost 6 bases to trimming and J lost 6 bases, with 9 bases between them. The CDR3 is made up of 11 amino acids. Here the CDR3 reads CASKDGHGYTF. The CDR3 nucleotides are TGCGCCAGCAAAGATGGTCATGGCTACACCTTC.

The chain uses TRBV5-1 and TRBJ1-2; 8 bases are a match to TRBD1. CDR3 length: 13 residues. The junction had 6 bases not matched to a gene; V was cut back by 4 bases and J by 7 bases. Germline CDR1 SGHRS, CDR2 YFSETQ. DNA for the CDR3: TGCGCCAGCAGCGGGGGACAGGAGGTTGGCTACACCTTC. This encodes CASSGGQEVGYTF.

This sequence joins TRBV4-3 and TRBJ2-2; 11 bases line up with TRBD1. After removal of 0 bases from V and 4 bases from J, the junction contained 13 bases not matched to a gene. The CDR3 is made up of 20 amino acids. CDR1 LGHNA and CDR2 YSLEER come from the germline V gene. This chain's CDR3 is CASSQDYGQGAGRSTGELFF. CDR3 bases: TGCGCCAGCAGCCAAGATTACGGACAGGGGGCGGGAAGGAGCACCGGGGAGCTGTTTTTT.

The rearrangement uses TRBV6-5 and TRBJ2-6; the D gene is possibly TRBD2 (7 bases). Germline V gives CDR1 MNHEY, CDR2 SVGAGI. This CDR3 contains 16 residues. V lost 0 bases, J lost 4 bases, and 10 bases lay in between. CDR3 region: CASSYSRGLGANVLTF. The DNA of the CDR3 is TGTGCCAGCAGTTACTCGCGGGGGCTCGGGGCCAACGTCCTGACTTTC.

The genes are TRBV19 and TRBJ1-6, with D uncertain. Germline V gives CDR1 LNHDA, CDR2 SQIVND (reference sequence). The CDR3 loop spans 15 amino acids. Deletions cut 3 bases from V and 5 bases from J, with 11 bases between. Written as DNA, the CDR3 is TGTGCCAGTAGTATCCGACGTGTAGATAATTCACCCCTCCACTTT. Its protein is CASSIRRVDNSPLHF.

V usage is TRBV14 and J usage is TRBJ2-3; TRBD2 might be the D (6 bases). This CDR3 is built from 14 residues. Germline CDR1 and CDR2: SGHDN and FVKESK. The V end lost 7 bases, the J end lost 3 bases, and 14 bases lay between the germline ends. CDR3 in amino acids: CASNPGRRTDTQYF. The CDR3 DNA follows: TGTGCCAGCAACCCAGGGAGGCGTACAGATACGCAGTATTTT. Full variable domain (outside the CDR3, taken from reference TRBV14 and TRBJ2-3): EAGVTQFPSHSVIEKGQTVTLRCDPISGHDNLYWYRRVMGKEIKFLLHFVKESKQDESGMPNNRFLAERTGGTYSTLKVQPAELEDSGVYFCASNPGRRTDTQYFGPGTRLTVL.